This entry describes one TCR beta chain. The data derive from a study of shared clonotypes between healthy human individuals. Each of the donors was a healthy adult who was HIV-negative and had not had a recent acute infection or vaccination. Sequencing was performed with immunoSEQ multiplex PCR; in TCRdb, only in-frame clones are kept and a portion is missing. The repertoire holds 2 million to 2.5 million clones, approximately 95% seen once, with 0.1% to 0.15% in the top ten. In germline, CDR1 is SGHTA, CDR2 FQGNSA. This CDR3 region has 19 residues. V lost 2 bases and J 6 bases, leaving 26 bases between the germline ends.

The genes are TRBV7-2 and TRBJ1-5, with D possibly TRBD1 on 6 matching bases. The source of this sequence is a man aged 18 to 30 in good health. Sequenced input: naive CD4+ T cells sorted from blood. Indicated subset: CD45RA+ positively selected. The CDR3 sequence: CASSLRIPMGTTALQPQHF. The CDR3 DNA is TGTGCCAGCAGCTTACGTATACCGATGGGGACAACTGCCCTTCAGCCCCAGCATTTT. The full variable domain, in which reference TRBV7-2 and TRBJ1-5 provide the parts outside the CDR3, is GAGVSQSPSNKVTEKGKDVELRCDPISGHTALYWYRQSLGQGLEFLIYFQGNSAPDKSGLPSDRFSAERTGGSVSTLTIQRTQQEDSAVYLCASSLRIPMGTTALQPQHFGDGTRLSIL.